The 9 T cell receptor beta chains below all came from one sample that was sequenced in a study of cytomegalovirus exposure and HLA in healthy donors. The study ran its PCR with 60 Vbeta and 13 Jbeta primers. TCRdb's copy holds only in-frame clones and misses some; the assay was immunoSEQ multiplex PCR. This table has roughly 60,000 clones, 83% appearing once. Sequenced: PBMCs. These receptor sequences come from a man aged 25 to 40 in good health and CMV-seronegative.

The rearrangement links TRBV7-6 to TRBJ1-1; 11 bases fit TRBD1. Germline V gene data show CDR1 as SGHVS and CDR2 as FNYEAQ. This CDR3 contains 15 residues. V lost 5 bases, J lost 4 bases, and 6 bases stayed unmatched. As DNA, the CDR3 is TGTGCCAGCAGCGCCGGACAGGGGGCACGCACTGAAGCTTTCTTT. Protein product: CASSAGQGARTEAFF.

The DNA of the CDR3 is TGTGCCAGTAGCCTTGGACAGGGGGCATACACTGAAGCTTTCTTT. As protein: CASSLGQGAYTEAFF. The V gene is TRBV19, the J gene TRBJ1-1; TRBD1 matches 11 bases. The CDR3 contains 15 residues. Germline assignment: CDR1 LNHDA and CDR2 SQIVND (reference sequence). Losses at the gene ends were 6 bases for V and 3 bases for J; bases not matched to a gene: 6.

Only one count was recorded for this clone. Here the CDR3 reads CASSVALGTGDSGNTIYF. The CDR3 nucleotides read TGTGCCAGCAGCGTAGCCCTCGGGACAGGGGACTCTGGAAACACCATATATTTT. The chain couples TRBV9 to TRBJ1-3, with 10 bases fitting TRBD1. J was trimmed by 0 bases and V by 0 bases; bases with no gene match: 6. The CDR3 is 18 residues long. The germline V gene has CDR1 SGDLS and CDR2 YYNGEE.

CDR3 sequence reads: CASSALGTSASDTQYF. The CDR3 DNA reads as TGCGCCAGCAGTGCCCTAGGGACTAGCGCATCAGATACGCAGTATTTT. The chain is built from TRBV10-2 and TRBJ2-3; 10 nucleotides match TRBD2. V trimming: 4 bases; J trimming: 4 bases; junction bases outside the gene matches: 8. Germline V CDR1 and CDR2: WSHSY, SAAADI. This CDR3 spans 16 amino acids.

Comment on this clone: At one end the junction does not follow the germline gene, possibly because of a read error. The chain carries TRBV7-9 and TRBJ1-1; D unclear. Germline V CDR1 and CDR2: SEHNR, FQNEAQ (reference sequence). This CDR3 contains 12 residues. The CDR3 here is CSSSPLNTEAFF. The CDR3 region has the DNA TGTTCCAGCAGCCCCTTAAACACTGAAGCTTTCTTT.

This clone was detected a few times. The rearrangement links TRBV5-8 to TRBJ1-5, with 8 bases lining up with TRBD1. Germline CDR1 and CDR2: SGHTS and YDEGEE. The length of the CDR3 is 15 residues. The V gene end was trimmed by 4 bases and the J gene end by 6 bases; junction bases not matched to a gene: 9. The CDR3 DNA reads TGTGCCAGCAGCCTGGCGGACAGGGAAATTCAGCCCCAGCATTTT. Translated: CASSLADREIQPQHF.

The chain combines TRBV4-1 with TRBJ2-1; 7 nucleotides align to TRBD2. The CDR3 spans 13 residues. Trimming removed 6 bases from V and 5 bases from J; junction bases left unmatched: 4. The germline gives CDR1 MGHRA, CDR2 YSYEKL. CDR3 in DNA: TGCGCCAGCAGTCGCGGGGGTAACAATGAGCAGTTCTTC. This translates into CASSRGGNNEQFF.

The chain combines TRBV11-2 with TRBJ2-7; TRBD2 agrees at 9 bases. CDR3 size: 14 residues. Germline V gene data show CDR1 as SGHAT and CDR2 as FQNNGV. J lost 3 bases, V lost 5 bases, and 5 bases had no gene match. DNA for the CDR3: TGTGCCAGCAGCAAGGGACTAGCAGACTACGAGCAGTACTTC. Amino acid sequence: CASSKGLADYEQYF. Full variable domain (remainder filled in from reference TRBV11-2 and TRBJ2-7): EAGVAQSPRYKIIEKRQSVAFWCNPISGHATLYWYQQILGQGPKLLIQFQNNGVVDDSQLPKDRFSAERLKGVDSTLKIQPAKLEDSAVYLCASSKGLADYEQYFGPGTRLTVT.

The rearrangement uses TRBV10-3 and TRBJ2-7, with D perhaps matching TRBD2 (5 bases). Germline CDR1 ENHRY, CDR2 SYGVKD. Between the trimmed V and J ends, which lost 11 bases and 2 bases, there was a span of 16 bases. There are 13 residues in the CDR3. CDR3: CALGTEDTYEQYF. The CDR3 DNA is TGTGCCCTCGGAACGGAGGATACCTACGAGCAGTACTTC.